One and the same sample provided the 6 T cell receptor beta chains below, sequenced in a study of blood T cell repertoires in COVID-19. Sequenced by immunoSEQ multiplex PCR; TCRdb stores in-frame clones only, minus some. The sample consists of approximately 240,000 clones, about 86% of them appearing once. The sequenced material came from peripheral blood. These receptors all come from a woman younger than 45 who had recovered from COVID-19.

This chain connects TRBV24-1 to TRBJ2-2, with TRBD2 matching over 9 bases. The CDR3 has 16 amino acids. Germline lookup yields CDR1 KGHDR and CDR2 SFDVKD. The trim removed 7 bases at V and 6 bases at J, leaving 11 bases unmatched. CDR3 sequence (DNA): TGTGCCACCAGGGACTCCTCGGGACTAGCATCCGGGGAGCTGTTTTTT. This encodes CATRDSSGLASGELFF.

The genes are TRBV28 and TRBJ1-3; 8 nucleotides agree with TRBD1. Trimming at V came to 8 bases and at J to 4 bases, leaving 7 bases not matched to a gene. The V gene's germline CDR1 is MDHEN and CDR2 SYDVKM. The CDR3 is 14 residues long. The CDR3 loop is CASGQGARGNTIYF. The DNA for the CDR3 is TGTGCCAGCGGTCAGGGGGCGCGAGGAAACACCATATATTTT.

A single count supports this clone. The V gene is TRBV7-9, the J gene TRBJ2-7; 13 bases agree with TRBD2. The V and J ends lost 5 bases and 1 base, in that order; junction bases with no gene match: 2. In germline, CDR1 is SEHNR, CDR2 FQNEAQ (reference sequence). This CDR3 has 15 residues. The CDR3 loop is CASSQLAGGSYEQYF. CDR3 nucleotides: TGTGCCAGCAGCCAACTAGCGGGAGGGTCCTACGAGCAGTACTTC.

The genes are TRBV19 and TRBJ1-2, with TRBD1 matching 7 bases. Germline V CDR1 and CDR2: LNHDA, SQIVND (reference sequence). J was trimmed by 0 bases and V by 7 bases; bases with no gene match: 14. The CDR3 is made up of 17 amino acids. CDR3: CASNNRDRKSTNYGYTF. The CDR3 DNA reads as TGTGCCAGTAACAACCGGGACAGAAAGAGTACTAACTATGGCTACACCTTC.

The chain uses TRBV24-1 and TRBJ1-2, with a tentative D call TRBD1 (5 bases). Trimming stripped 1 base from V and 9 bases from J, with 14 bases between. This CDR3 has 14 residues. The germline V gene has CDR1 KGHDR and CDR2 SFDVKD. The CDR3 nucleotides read TGTGCCACCAGTGATTTACCCTCGGGGGGAAGCTACACCTTC. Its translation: CATSDLPSGGSYTF.

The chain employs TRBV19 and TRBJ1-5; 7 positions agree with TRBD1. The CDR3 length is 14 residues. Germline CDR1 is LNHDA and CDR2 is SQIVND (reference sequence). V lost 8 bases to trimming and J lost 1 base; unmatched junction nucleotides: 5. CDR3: CASWDRRSNQPQHF. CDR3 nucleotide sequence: TGTGCCAGTTGGGACAGACGAAGCAATCAGCCCCAGCATTTT.